This T cell receptor beta chain was captured in a study of shared clonotypes between healthy human individuals. Notes on the study in general: Even with large depth, rarefaction showed that sorted-subset sequencing was incomplete. It was the few donors that limited the genetic and exposure-history diversity represented.

Naive CD8 cells lacked CD45RO and underwent positive selection for CCR7, leaving out terminally differentiated effector memory CD45RA+ cells. This CDR3 is 12 amino acids long. Trimming pared 8 bases from V and 3 bases from J, leaving 8 bases between. From germline, CDR1 is MNHEY and CDR2 SVGAGI. Concerning this clone itself: Antigen unknown.

Execution of the assay was at deep level. The authors' processing: ImmunoSEQ junction-only sequences lacked quality scores, so their filtering differed. The table came from immunoSEQ multiplex PCR; TCRdb's copy has only in-frame clones and leaves some out. The V and J calls and clone size come from that table; D and trimming were worked out from the DNA. The sample has approximately 720,000 clones; just over 90% are singletons. This chain uses TRBV6-5 with TRBJ2-1, with D possibly matching TRBD2 (5 bases). The sample was naive CD8+ T cells sorted from blood. The clonotype originates from a man aged 25-40 years in good health. The CDR3: CASGSGYNEQFF. The CDR3, as DNA: TGTGCCAGCGGGAGTGGCTACAATGAGCAGTTCTTC.